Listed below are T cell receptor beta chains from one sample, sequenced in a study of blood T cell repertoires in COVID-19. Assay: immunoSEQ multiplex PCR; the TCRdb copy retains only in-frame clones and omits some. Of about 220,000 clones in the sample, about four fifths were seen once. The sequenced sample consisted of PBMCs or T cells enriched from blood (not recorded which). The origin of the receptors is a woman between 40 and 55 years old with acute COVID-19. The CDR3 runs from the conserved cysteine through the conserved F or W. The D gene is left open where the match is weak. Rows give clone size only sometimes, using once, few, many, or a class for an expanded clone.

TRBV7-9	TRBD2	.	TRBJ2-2	CASSSALGSGREGTGELFF	TGTGCCAGCAGCTCCGCTTTGGGAAGCGGGAGGGAAGGCACCGGGGAGCTGTTTTTT
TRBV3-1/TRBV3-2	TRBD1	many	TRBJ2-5	CASSQRTGGETQYF	TGTGCCAGCAGCCAACGGACAGGGGGGGAGACCCAGTACTTC
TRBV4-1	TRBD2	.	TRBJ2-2	CASSQHPGLADTGELFF	TGCGCCAGCAGCCAGCACCCGGGACTAGCGGACACCGGGGAGCTGTTTTTT
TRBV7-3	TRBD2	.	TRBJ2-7	CASSLTASGPYEQYF	TGTGCCAGCAGCTTAACCGCTAGCGGTCCCTACGAGCAGTACTTC
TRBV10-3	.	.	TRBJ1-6	CATSSGDNSPLHF	TGTGCCACCTCCTCCGGGGATAATTCACCCCTCCACTTT
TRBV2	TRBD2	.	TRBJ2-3	CASSGTSGREDTQYF	TGTGCCAGCAGTGGGACTAGCGGGAGGGAAGATACGCAGTATTTT
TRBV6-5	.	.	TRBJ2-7	CASKTFSRAAYEQYF	TGTGCCAGCAAGACCTTCTCGAGGGCCGCATACGAGCAGTACTTC
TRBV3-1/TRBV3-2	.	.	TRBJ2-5	CASSQRNDKETQYF	TGTGCCAGCAGCCAACGTAACGACAAAGAGACCCAGTACTTC
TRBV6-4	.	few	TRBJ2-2	CASSDSYRDAGELFF	TGTGCCAGCAGTGACTCGTACAGGGATGCCGGGGAGCTGTTTTTT
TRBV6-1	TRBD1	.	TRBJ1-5	CASSEAEGAQAQHF	TGTGCCAGCAGTGAAGCCGAGGGGGCGCAGGCCCAGCATTTT
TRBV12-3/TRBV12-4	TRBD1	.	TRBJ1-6	CASSVDRVSPLHF	TGTGCCAGCAGTGTCGACAGGGTTTCACCCCTCCACTTT
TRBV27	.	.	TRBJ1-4	CASSRMGAVGEKLFF	TGTGCCAGCAGCCGAATGGGGGCGGTGGGAGAAAAACTGTTTTTT
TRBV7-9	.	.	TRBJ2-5	CASSFYAETQYF	TGTGCCAGCAGCTTCTATGCAGAGACCCAGTACTTC
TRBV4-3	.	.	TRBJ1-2	CASSQDDSHYGYTF	TGCGCCAGCAGCCAAGATGACAGCCACTATGGCTACACCTTC
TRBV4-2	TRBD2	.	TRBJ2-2	CASSQVAGTGELFF	TGTGCCAGCAGCCAAGTAGCGGGAACCGGGGAGCTGTTTTTT
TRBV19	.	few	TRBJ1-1	CASSSKGDTEAFF	TGTGCCAGTAGTTCTAAGGGGGACACTGAAGCTTTCTTT
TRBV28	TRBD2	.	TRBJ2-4	CASSLTGLAGSKGIQYF	TGTGCCAGCAGTTTAACCGGACTAGCGGGATCCAAAGGCATTCAGTACTTC
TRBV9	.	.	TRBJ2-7	CASSVDPSTYEQYF	TGTGCCAGCAGCGTAGATCCTAGCACCTACGAGCAGTACTTC
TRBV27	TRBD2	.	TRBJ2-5	CASSFWTSGGPGETQYF	TGTGCCAGCAGTTTTTGGACTAGCGGGGGGCCAGGGGAGACCCAGTACTTC
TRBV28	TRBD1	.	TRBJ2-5	CASSPDRAWRETQYF	TGTGCCAGCAGCCCTGACAGGGCTTGGCGGGAGACCCAGTACTTC
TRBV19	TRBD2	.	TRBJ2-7	CASSTGLAASPYEQYF	TGTGCCAGTAGTACGGGACTAGCTGCATCCCCCTACGAGCAGTACTTC
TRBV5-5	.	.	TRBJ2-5	CASSLVLTGNQETQYF	TGTGCCAGCAGCTTGGTTCTAACAGGGAATCAAGAGACCCAGTACTTC
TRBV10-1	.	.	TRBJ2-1	CASSEIPNNEQFF	TGCGCCAGCAGTGAAATTCCTAACAATGAGCAGTTCTTC
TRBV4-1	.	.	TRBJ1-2	CASSQRSGNNGYTF	TGCGCCAGCAGCCAACGGTCGGGGAACAATGGCTACACCTTC
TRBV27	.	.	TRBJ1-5	CASSAGVRGNQPQHF	TGTGCCAGCAGTGCCGGCGTCCGAGGGAATCAGCCCCAGCATTTT
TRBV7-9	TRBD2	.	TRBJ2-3	CASSLGEGWITDTQYF	TGTGCCAGCAGCTTAGGGGAGGGGTGGATCACAGATACGCAGTATTTT
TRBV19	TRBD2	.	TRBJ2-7	CASSIGAGGYEQYF	TGTGCCAGTAGTATCGGGGCGGGAGGTTACGAGCAGTACTTC
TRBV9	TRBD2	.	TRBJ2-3	CASSVGTSGGSADTQYF	TGTGCCAGCAGCGTCGGGACTAGCGGGGGAAGCGCAGATACGCAGTATTTT
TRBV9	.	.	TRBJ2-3	CASSLAASTDTQYF	TGTGCCAGCAGTTTAGCGGCGAGCACAGATACGCAGTATTTT
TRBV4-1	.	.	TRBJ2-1	CASSHAQIAGPYNEQFF	TGCGCCAGCAGCCACGCCCAGATTGCGGGACCCTACAATGAGCAGTTCTTC
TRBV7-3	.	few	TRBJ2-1	CASSRVRGVYNEQFF	TGTGCCAGCAGCCGGGTACGCGGGGTCTACAATGAGCAGTTCTTC
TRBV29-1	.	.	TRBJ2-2	CSVEEFQGGSTGELFF	TGCAGCGTTGAAGAGTTCCAGGGGGGCAGCACCGGGGAGCTGTTTTTT
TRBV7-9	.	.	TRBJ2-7	CASTSTLDEQYF	TGTGCCAGCACCTCTACCCTCGACGAGCAGTACTTC
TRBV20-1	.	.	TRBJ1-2	CSASPMYGYTF	TGCAGTGCTAGCCCCATGTATGGCTACACCTTC
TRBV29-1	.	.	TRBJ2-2	CSVYGTTNTGELFF	TGCAGCGTTTACGGGACAACGAACACCGGGGAGCTGTTTTTT
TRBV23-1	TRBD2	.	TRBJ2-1	CASTRPPPSGTSDNEQFF	TGCGCCAGCACCCGACCCCCCCCTAGCGGGACCTCCGACAATGAGCAGTTCTTC